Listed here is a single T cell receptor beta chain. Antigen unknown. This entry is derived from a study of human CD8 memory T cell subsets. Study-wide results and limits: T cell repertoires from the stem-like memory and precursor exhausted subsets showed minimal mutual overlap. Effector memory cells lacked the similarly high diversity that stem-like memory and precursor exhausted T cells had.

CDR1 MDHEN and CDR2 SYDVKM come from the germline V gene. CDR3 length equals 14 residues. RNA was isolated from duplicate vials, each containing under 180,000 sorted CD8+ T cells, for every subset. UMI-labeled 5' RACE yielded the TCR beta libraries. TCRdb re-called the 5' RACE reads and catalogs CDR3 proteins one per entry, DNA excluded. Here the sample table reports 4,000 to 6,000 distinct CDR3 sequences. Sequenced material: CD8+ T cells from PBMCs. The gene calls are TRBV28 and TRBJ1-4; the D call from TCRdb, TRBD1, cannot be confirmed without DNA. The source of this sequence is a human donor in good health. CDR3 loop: CASSPRQPSEKLFF.